This TCR beta chain was sequenced for a study of control samples from healthy donors and cancer patients. The CDR3 is 15 residues long. Germline V CDR1 and CDR2: MGHDK, SYGVNS. The V gene end was trimmed by 6 bases and the J gene end by 10 bases; junction bases not matched to a gene: 14. This table comes from immunoSEQ multiplex PCR, and its TCRdb copy is limited to in-frame clones, with some not included. Among about 150,000 clones listed, roughly 89% were seen once. In its sample, this clone was seen once. This chain uses TRBV25-1 with TRBJ2-1; TRBD1 matches at 8 bases. The receptor's source is a man aged 25 to 45 in good health. The sequencing input was blood. CDR3 DNA: TGTGCCAGCAGCCCAGACAGGGGCCGAGTGGGGGAGCAGTTCTTC. Translation: CASSPDRGRVGEQFF.